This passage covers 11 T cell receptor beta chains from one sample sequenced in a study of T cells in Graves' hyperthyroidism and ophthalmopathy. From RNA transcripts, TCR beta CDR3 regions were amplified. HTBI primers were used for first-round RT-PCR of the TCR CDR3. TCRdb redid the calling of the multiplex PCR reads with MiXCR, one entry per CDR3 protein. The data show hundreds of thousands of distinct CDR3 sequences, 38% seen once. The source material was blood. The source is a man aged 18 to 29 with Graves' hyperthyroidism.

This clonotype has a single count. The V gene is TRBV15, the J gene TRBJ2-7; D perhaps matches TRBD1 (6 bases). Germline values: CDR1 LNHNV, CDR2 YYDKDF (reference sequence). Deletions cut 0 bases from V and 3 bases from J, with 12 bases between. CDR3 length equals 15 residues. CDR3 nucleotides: TGTGCCACCAGCAGAGATTACAGGGACGGCTACGAGCAGTACTTC. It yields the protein CATSRDYRDGYEQYF.

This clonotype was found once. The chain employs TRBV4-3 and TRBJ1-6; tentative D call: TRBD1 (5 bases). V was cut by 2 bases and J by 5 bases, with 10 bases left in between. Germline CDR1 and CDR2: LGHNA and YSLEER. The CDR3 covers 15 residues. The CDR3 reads CASSQWDRNNSPLHF. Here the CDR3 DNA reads TGCGCCAGCAGCCAATGGGACCGAAATAATTCACCCCTCCACTTT.

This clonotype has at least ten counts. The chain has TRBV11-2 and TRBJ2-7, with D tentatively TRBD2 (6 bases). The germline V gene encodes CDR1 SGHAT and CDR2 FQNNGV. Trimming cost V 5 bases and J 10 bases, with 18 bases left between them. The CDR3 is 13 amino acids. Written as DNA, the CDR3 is TGTGCCAGCAGCCCTGCCCCGGGTGCGGGACAGTACTTC. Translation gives CASSPAPGAGQYF.

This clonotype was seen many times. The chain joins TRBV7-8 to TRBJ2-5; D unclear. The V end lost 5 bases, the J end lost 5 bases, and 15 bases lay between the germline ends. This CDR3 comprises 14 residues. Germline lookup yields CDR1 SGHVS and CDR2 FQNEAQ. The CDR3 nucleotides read TGTGCCAGCAGCCAAGAGGCCGCCGGGGAGACCCAGTACTTC. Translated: CASSQEAAGETQYF.

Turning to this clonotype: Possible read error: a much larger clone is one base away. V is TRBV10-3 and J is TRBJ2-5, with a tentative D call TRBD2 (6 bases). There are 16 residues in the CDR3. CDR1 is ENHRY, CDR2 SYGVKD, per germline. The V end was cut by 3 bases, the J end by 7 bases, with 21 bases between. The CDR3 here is CAISDQGGETRGTQYF. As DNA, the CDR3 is TGTGCCATCAGTGACCAGGGAGGCGAGACTAGGGGGACCCAGTACTTC.

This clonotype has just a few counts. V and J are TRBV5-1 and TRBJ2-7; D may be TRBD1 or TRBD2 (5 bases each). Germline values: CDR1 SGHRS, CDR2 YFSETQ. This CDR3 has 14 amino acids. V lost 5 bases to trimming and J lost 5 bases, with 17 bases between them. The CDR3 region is CASRPPGRMDEQYF. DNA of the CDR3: TGCGCCAGCAGGCCTCCGGGACGGATGGACGAGCAGTACTTC.

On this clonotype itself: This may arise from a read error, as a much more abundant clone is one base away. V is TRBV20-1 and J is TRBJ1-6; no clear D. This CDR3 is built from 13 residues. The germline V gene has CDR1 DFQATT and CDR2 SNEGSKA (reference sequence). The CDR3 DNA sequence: TGCAGTGCTAGACAGTTAGGGAATTCATCCCTCCACTTT. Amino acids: CSARQLGNSSLHF.

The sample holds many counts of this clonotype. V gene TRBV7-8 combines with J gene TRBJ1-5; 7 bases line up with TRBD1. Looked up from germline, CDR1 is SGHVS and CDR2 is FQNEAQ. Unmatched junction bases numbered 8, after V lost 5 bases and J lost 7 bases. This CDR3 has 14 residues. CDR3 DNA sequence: TGTGCCAGCAGCGCAGGGGGTGGGAGGCAGCCCCAGCATTTT. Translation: CASSAGGGRQPQHF.

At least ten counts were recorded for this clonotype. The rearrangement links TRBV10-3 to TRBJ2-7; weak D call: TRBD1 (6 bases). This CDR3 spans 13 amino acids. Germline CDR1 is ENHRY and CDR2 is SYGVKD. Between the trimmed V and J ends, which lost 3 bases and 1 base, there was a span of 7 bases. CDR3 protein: CAISETGSYEQYF. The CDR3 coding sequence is TGTGCCATCAGTGAAACAGGGTCCTACGAGCAGTACTTC.

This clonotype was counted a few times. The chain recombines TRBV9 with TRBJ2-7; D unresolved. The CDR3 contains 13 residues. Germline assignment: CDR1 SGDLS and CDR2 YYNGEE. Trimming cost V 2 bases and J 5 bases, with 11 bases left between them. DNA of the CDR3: TGTGCCAGCAGCGTCGGTAGCCGGGACGAGCAGTACTTC. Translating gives CASSVGSRDEQYF.

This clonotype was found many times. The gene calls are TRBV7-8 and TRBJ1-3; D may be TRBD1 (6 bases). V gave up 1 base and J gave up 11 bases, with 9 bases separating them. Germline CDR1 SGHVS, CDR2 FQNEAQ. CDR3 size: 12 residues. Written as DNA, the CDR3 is TGTGCCAGCAGCTTAGAGGGGGTTGCCATATATTTT. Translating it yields CASSLEGVAIYF.